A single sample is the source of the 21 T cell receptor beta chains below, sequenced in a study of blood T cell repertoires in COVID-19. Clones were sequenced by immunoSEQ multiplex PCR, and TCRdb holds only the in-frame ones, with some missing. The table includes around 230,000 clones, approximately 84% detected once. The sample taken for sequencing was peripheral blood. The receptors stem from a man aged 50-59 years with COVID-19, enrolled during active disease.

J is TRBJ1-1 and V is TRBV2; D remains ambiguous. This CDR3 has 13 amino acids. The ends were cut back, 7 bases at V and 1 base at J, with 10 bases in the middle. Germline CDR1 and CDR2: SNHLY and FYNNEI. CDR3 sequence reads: CASKRDANTEAFF. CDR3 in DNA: TGTGCCAGCAAGCGGGATGCGAACACTGAAGCTTTCTTT.

The CDR3 sequence is CASSLKAQMSKFF. Here the CDR3 DNA reads TGTGCCAGCAGTTTAAAAGCGCAGATGAGCAAGTTCTTC. The chain carries TRBV12-3 or TRBV12-4 and TRBJ2-1; no clear D gene. The CDR3 extends over 13 amino acids. Trimming pared 2 bases from V and 14 bases from J, leaving 16 bases between.

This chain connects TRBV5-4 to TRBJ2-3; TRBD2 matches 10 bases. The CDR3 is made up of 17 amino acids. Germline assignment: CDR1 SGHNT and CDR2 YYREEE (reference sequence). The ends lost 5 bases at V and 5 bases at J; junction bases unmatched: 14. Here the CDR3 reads CASSIAMGTSVGDTQYF. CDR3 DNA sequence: TGTGCCAGCAGTATCGCAATGGGGACTAGCGTTGGAGATACGCAGTATTTT.

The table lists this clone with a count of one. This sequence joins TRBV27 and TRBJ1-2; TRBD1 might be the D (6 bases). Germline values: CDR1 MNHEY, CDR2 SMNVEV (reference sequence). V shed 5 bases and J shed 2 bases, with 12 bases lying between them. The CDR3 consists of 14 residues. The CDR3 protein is CASSKVGGNYGYTF. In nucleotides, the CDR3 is TGTGCCAGCAGTAAGGTAGGGGGAAACTATGGCTACACCTTC.

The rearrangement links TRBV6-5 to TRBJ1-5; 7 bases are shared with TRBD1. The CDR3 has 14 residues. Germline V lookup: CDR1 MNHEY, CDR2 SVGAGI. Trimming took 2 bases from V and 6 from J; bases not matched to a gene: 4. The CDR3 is CASSYRGRGQPQHF. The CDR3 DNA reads TGTGCCAGCAGTTACAGGGGGCGAGGTCAGCCCCAGCATTTT.

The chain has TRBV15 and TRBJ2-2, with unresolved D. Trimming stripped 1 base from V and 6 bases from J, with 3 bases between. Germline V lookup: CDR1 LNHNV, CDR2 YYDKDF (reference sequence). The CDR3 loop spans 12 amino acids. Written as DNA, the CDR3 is TGTGCCACCAGCAGAGTAGCCGGGGAGCTGTTTTTT. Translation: CATSRVAGELFF.

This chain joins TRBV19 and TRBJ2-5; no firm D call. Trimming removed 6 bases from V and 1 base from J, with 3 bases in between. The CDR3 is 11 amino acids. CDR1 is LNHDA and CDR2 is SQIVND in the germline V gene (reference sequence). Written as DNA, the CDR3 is TGTGCCAGTAGCAGCCAAGAGACCCAGTACTTC. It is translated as CASSSQETQYF.

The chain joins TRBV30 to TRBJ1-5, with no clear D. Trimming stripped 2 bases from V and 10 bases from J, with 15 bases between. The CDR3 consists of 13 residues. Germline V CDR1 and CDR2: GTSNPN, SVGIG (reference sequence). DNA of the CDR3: TGTGCCTGGAGTTTAGGGAGTCAAGGACCCCAGCATTTT. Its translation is CAWSLGSQGPQHF.

The CDR3, as DNA: TGCGCCAGCAGCGGAGGACAGGGGGCGAACACAGATACGCAGTATTTT. Translating gives CASSGGQGANTDTQYF. V gene TRBV5-1 combines with J gene TRBJ2-3; 11 nucleotides agree with TRBD1. V shed 4 bases and J 2 bases; nucleotides not matched to a gene: 6. This CDR3 contains 16 residues. Germline CDR1 SGHRS, CDR2 YFSETQ.

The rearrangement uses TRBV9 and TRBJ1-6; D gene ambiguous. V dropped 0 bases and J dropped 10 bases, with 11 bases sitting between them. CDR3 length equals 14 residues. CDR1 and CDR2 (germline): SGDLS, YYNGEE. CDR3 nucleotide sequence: TGTGCCAGCAGCGTAGCTACCGGGTTGTCACCCCTCCACTTT. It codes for CASSVATGLSPLHF.

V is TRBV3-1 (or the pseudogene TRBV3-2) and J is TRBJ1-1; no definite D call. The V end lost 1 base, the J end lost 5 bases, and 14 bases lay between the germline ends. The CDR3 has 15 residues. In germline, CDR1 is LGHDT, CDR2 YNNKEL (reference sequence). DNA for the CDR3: TGTGCCAGCAGCCAAGGACTCACCCCCGGGACTGAAGCTTTCTTT. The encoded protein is CASSQGLTPGTEAFF.

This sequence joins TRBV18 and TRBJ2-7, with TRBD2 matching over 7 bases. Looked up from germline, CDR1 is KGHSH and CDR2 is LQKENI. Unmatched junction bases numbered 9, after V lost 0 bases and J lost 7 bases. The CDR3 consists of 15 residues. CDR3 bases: TGTGCCAGCTCACCACCTTCGGGAAGGGAGGGAGAGCAGTACTTC. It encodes CASSPPSGREGEQYF.

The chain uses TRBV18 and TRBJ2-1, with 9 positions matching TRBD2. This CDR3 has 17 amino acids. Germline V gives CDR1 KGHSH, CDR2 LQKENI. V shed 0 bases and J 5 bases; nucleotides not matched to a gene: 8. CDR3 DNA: TGTGCCAGCTCACCACCGGCGAGTAGCGGGGGACACAATGAGCAGTTCTTC. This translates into CASSPPASSGGHNEQFF. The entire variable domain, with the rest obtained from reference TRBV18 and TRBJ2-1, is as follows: NAGVMQNPRHLVRRRGQEARLRCSPMKGHSHVYWYRQLPEEGLKFMVYLQKENIIDESGMPKERFSAEFPKEGPSILRIQQVVRGDSAAYFCASSPPASSGGHNEQFFGPGTRLTVL.

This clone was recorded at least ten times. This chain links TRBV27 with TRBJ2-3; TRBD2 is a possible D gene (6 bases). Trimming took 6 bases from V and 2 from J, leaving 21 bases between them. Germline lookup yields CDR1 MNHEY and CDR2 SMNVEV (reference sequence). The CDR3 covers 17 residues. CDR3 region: CASSSTVRGGFTDTQYF. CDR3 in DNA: TGTGCCAGCAGCTCCACGGTGCGGGGCGGGTTCACAGATACGCAGTATTTT.

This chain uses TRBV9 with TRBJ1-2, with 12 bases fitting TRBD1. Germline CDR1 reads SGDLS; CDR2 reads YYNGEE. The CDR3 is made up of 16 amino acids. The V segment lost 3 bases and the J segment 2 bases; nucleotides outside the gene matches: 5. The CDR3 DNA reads TGTGCCAGCAGCGCGGGGGGACAGGGGGCGAACTATGGCTACACCTTC. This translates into CASSAGGQGANYGYTF.

The CDR3 loop is CASSLPSDRFGNTIYF. The CDR3 nucleotides read TGTGCCAGCAGTTTACCCTCCGACAGGTTCGGAAACACCATATATTTT. The genes are TRBV28 and TRBJ1-3, with D tentatively TRBD1 (6 bases). V was clipped by 2 bases and J by 4 bases, with 15 bases between them. The CDR3 has 16 amino acids. In germline, CDR1 is MDHEN, CDR2 SYDVKM. Variable domain in full (rest from reference TRBV28 and TRBJ1-3): DVKVTQSSRYLVKRTGEKVFLECVQDMDHENMFWYRQDPGLGLRLIYFSYDVKMKEKGDIPEGYSVSREKKERFSLILESASTNQTSMYLCASSLPSDRFGNTIYFGEGSWLTVV.

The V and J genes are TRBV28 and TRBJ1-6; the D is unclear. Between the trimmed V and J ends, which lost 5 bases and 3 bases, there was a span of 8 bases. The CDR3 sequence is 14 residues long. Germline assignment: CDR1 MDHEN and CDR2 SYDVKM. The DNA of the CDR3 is TGTGCCAGCAGTGCTGACATCTATAATTCACCCCTCCACTTT. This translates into CASSADIYNSPLHF.

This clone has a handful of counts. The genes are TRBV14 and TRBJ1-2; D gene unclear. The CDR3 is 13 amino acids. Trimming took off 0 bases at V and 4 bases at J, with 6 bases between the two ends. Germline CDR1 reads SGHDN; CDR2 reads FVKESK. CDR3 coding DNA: TGTGCCAGCAGCCAAGATTACAGCTATGGCTACACCTTC. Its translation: CASSQDYSYGYTF.

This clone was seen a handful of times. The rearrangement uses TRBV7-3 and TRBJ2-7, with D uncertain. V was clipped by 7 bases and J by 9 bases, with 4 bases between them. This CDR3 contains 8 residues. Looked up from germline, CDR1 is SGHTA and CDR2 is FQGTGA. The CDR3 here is CASILQYF. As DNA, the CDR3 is TGTGCCAGCATCCTGCAGTACTTC.

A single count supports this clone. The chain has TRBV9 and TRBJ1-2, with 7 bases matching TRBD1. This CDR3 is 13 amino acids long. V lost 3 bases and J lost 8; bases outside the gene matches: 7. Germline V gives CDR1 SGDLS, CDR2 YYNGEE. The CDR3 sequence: CASSEVQGWGYTF. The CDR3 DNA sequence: TGTGCCAGCAGCGAAGTACAGGGGTGGGGCTACACCTTC.

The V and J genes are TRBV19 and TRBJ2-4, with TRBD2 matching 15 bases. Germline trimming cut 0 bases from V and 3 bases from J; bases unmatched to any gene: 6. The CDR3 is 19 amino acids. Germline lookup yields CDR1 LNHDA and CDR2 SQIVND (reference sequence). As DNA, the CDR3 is TGTGCCAGTAGTATAGACGGGACTAGCGGGGGGAAGGTCAAAAACATTCAGTACTTC. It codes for CASSIDGTSGGKVKNIQYF.